A single sample is the source of the 32 T cell receptor beta chains below, sequenced in a study of blood T cells in healthy people across ages. Sample-barcoded 5' priming and a J-beta primer mix drove a second PCR of roughly 7 to 11 cycles. MiXCR, run by TCRdb on the 5' RACE reads, gives a single entry per CDR3 protein. The sample shows around 670,000 distinct CDR3 sequences, 25% to 35% of them seen only once. The sequencing sample was made of blood. These receptor sequences come from a woman of 80 years or more in good health.

This clonotype was seen many times. The chain joins TRBV5-1 to TRBJ2-6; D unresolved. The V gene lost 4 bases and the J gene lost 0 bases, with 8 bases spanning the gap. CDR1 is SGHRS and CDR2 is YFSETQ in the germline V gene. The CDR3 loop spans 15 amino acids. The CDR3 DNA is TGCGCCAGCAGCCCCCACTTCTCTGGGGCCAACGTCCTGACTTTC. It translates to CASSPHFSGANVLTF.

The genes are TRBV20-1 and TRBJ2-7; D remains unclear. This CDR3 has 15 residues. V was trimmed by 0 bases and J by 3 bases, leaving 15 bases between them. CDR1 and CDR2 from the germline V gene are DFQATT and SNEGSKA (reference sequence). The CDR3, as DNA: TGCAGTGCTAGAGATGGCCAGTTGCCCCTCTACGAGCAGTACTTC. It specifies CSARDGQLPLYEQYF.

About this clonotype itself: This may be a read error: a much more frequent sequence differs by one nucleotide. The chain joins TRBV7-9 to TRBJ2-1, with 10 bases fitting TRBD1. The CDR3 spans 15 residues. V was pared by 2 bases and J by 8 bases, with 6 bases of the junction left unmatched. CDR1 and CDR2 (germline): SEHNR, FQNEAQ (reference sequence). The DNA of the CDR3 is TGTGCCAGCAGCTTACCGGGACAGGGGCCCGATGAGCAGTTCTTC. Translating it yields CASSLPGQGPDEQFF.

Ten or more counts support this clonotype. This chain connects TRBV29-1 to TRBJ2-7; 8 bases agree with TRBD1. Trimming took 7 bases from V and 5 from J; bases not matched to a gene: 4. This CDR3 is built from 11 residues. The germline CDR1 and CDR2 sequences are SQVTM and ANQGSEA. CDR3 in DNA: TGCAGCGGGCAGACAGGGGACGAGCAGTACTTC. Protein sequence: CSGQTGDEQYF.

This clonotype was picked up a small number of times. The chain recombines TRBV15 with TRBJ1-1; no clear D. There are 13 residues in the CDR3. V was pared by 8 bases and J by 0 bases, with 10 bases between. Germline CDR1 reads LNHNV; CDR2 reads YYDKDF (reference sequence). The CDR3 DNA reads as TGTGCCACCGTGGTAAGGGTGAACACTGAAGCTTTCTTT. Protein sequence: CATVVRVNTEAFF.

This clonotype was picked up a small number of times. The chain carries TRBV13 and TRBJ1-4; 7 nucleotides align to TRBD1. This CDR3 is 18 amino acids long. Germline V gives CDR1 PRHDT, CDR2 FYEKMQ (reference sequence). V shed 0 bases, J shed 5 bases, and the junction held 12 bases outside the gene matches. In DNA form, the CDR3 reads TGTGCCAGCAGCTTAGGCCGAAGACAGGGACAGCTGAATGAAAAACTGTTTTTT. It encodes CASSLGRRQGQLNEKLFF.

At least ten counts were recorded for this clonotype. The chain links TRBV10-3 to TRBJ1-5; unclear D gene. Germline values: CDR1 ENHRY, CDR2 SYGVKD. CDR3 size: 16 residues. Trimming removed 0 bases at V and 1 base at J, with 10 bases between. CDR3 nucleotides: TGTGCCATCAGTGAGTCTGGCCAGGCCAGCAATCAGCCCCAGCATTTT. It yields the protein CAISESGQASNQPQHF.

This clonotype was detected only a few times. The chain couples TRBV19 to TRBJ2-3; no clear D. V was shortened by 4 bases and J by 1 base, with 12 bases between the two germline ends. The CDR3 spans 15 residues. Germline V gives CDR1 LNHDA, CDR2 SQIVND (reference sequence). CDR3 sequence (DNA): TGTGCCAGTAGTACCGCTGGATGGGGCACAGATACGCAGTATTTT. This encodes CASSTAGWGTDTQYF.

The sample holds a few counts of this clonotype. V is TRBV11-2 and J is TRBJ2-3; TRBD2 matches at 9 bases. Trimming removed 1 base from V and 3 bases from J; junction bases left unmatched: 5. Germline CDR1 reads SGHAT; CDR2 reads FQNNGV. This CDR3 is built from 16 residues. The CDR3 sequence is CASSLGRAGGTDTQYF. The CDR3 DNA sequence: TGTGCCAGCAGCTTAGGTCGAGCGGGGGGTACAGATACGCAGTATTTT.

This clonotype was detected many times. The CDR3, as DNA: TGTGCCAGCAAGATAACCGGGACAGGGGGGAACGAGCAGTACTTC. Translated: CASKITGTGGNEQYF. The chain carries TRBV6-2 or TRBV6-3 and TRBJ2-7, with TRBD1 matching over 11 bases. CDR1 is MNHEY and CDR2 is SVGEGT in the germline V gene. The CDR3 totals 15 residues. The ends lost 7 bases at V and 5 bases at J; junction bases unmatched: 10.

Comment on this clonotype: A read error may be the cause here, since a much bigger clone is one base away. The V call is TRBV28, the J call TRBJ2-5; D is ambiguous. The last part of the DNA fits TRBJ2-7 better; the J call may be wrong. Germline V lookup: CDR1 MDHEN, CDR2 SYDVKM. The CDR3 runs to 11 residues. CDR3 protein: CAGRFWDEQYF. As DNA, the CDR3 is TGTGCCGGCAGATTTTGGGACGAGCAGTACTTC.

This clonotype was seen at least ten times. The junction and the germline gene differ at one end; a read error may be behind it. This sequence joins TRBV6-1 and TRBJ2-6; perhaps TRBD1 as D (6 bases). The germline CDR1 and CDR2 sequences are MNHNS and SASEGT. The CDR3 totals 16 residues. This CDR3 is CASREDRPSGANVLTF. The CDR3 DNA reads TGTGCCAGCAGGGAAGACAGGCCCTCTGGGGCCAACGTCCTGACTTTC.

This chain joins TRBV5-1 and TRBJ2-4, with 10 bases identical to TRBD2. The J call may be in error: the DNA end matches TRBJ2-7 better. This CDR3 is 14 amino acids long. Germline CDR1 reads SGHRS; CDR2 reads YFSETQ. This CDR3 is CASSWGLALVEQYF. CDR3 nucleotides: TGCGCCAGCAGCTGGGGACTAGCGTTGGTCGAGCAGTACTTC.

This clonotype was picked up many times. The chain combines TRBV20-1 with TRBJ2-5, with unresolved D. The germline gives CDR1 DFQATT, CDR2 SNEGSKA (reference sequence). Trimming took off 2 bases at V and 2 bases at J, with 6 bases between the two ends. The CDR3 runs 12 residues. The CDR3 sequence: CSARRIQETQYF. The CDR3 DNA reads as TGCAGTGCTAGACGGATTCAAGAGACCCAGTACTTC.

The rearrangement uses TRBV5-1 and TRBJ1-1; weak D call: TRBD1 (6 bases). There are 17 residues in the CDR3. With 3 bases removed from V and 1 base from J, the gap between germline ends came to 19 bases. Germline lookup yields CDR1 SGHRS and CDR2 YFSETQ. CDR3 residues: CASSSNRALQGNTEAFF. CDR3 in DNA: TGCGCCAGCAGCTCGAACAGGGCTCTTCAGGGGAACACTGAAGCTTTCTTT. The whole variable domain, filled in from reference TRBV5-1 and TRBJ1-1, reads KAGVTQTPRYLIKTRGQQVTLSCSPISGHRSVSWYQQTPGQGLQFLFEYFSETQRNKGNFPGRFSGRQFSNSRSEMNVSTLELGDSALYLCASSSNRALQGNTEAFFGQGTRLTVV.

This clonotype occurred a few times. A much larger clone is a single base away; this may be a read error. This chain links TRBV20-1 with TRBJ2-7, with 12 bases aligning to TRBD2. Germline CDR1 DFQATT, CDR2 SNEGSKA (reference sequence). Unmatched junction bases numbered 19, after V lost 6 bases and J lost 10 bases. The CDR3 runs 16 residues. DNA of the CDR3: TGCAGTGCCCTCACCCTAGCGGGGGGGCCTTTTGAGGCCCAGTACTTC. Translation gives CSALTLAGGPFEAQYF.

In this sample, this clonotype turned up many times. V usage is TRBV10-3 and J usage is TRBJ2-7, with TRBD1 identical over 10 bases. The CDR3 is 12 residues long. CDR1 is ENHRY, CDR2 SYGVKD, per germline. V was pared by 11 bases and J by 3 bases, with 4 bases of the junction left unmatched. CDR3 sequence (DNA): TGTGCCGTCGGACAGGGGGTCTACGAGCAGTACTTC. This encodes CAVGQGVYEQYF.

V gene TRBV12-3 or TRBV12-4 combines with J gene TRBJ2-2; D perhaps matches TRBD1 (7 bases). The V end lost 5 bases, the J end lost 4 bases, and 17 bases lay between the germline ends. The CDR3 runs 16 residues. This chain's CDR3 is CASSRGGGRATGELFF. The CDR3 region has the DNA TGTGCCAGCAGTCGTGGAGGGGGCAGGGCCACCGGGGAGCTGTTTTTT.

This clonotype was picked up many times. This rearrangement joins TRBV7-2 to TRBJ2-7, with D perhaps matching TRBD2 (6 bases). CDR3 length: 14 residues. In germline, CDR1 is SGHTA, CDR2 FQGNSA. Trimming removed 5 bases at V and 3 bases at J, with 14 bases between. CDR3 coding DNA: TGTGCCAGCAGCCTAGGACTACTTAACTACGAGCAGTACTTC. Protein sequence: CASSLGLLNYEQYF.

The rearrangement joins TRBV13 to TRBJ1-1; 10 nucleotides line up with TRBD1. Per the germline V gene, CDR1 is PRHDT and CDR2 is FYEKMQ (reference sequence). After removal of 5 bases from V and 5 bases from J, the junction contained 8 bases not matched to a gene. CDR3 length equals 15 residues. CDR3: CASSPLGTGETEAFF. The CDR3 DNA reads TGTGCCAGCAGCCCTCTGGGGACAGGGGAAACTGAAGCTTTCTTT.

This clonotype was seen only once. V is TRBV12-3 or TRBV12-4 and J is TRBJ2-5, with TRBD2 matching 7 bases. With the DNA end fitting TRBJ2-7 better, the J assignment may be wrong. This CDR3 spans 15 amino acids. The CDR3 coding sequence is TGTGCCAGCACTTCCCCAGGGCGGGAGAGCTACGAGCAGTACTTC. This encodes CASTSPGRESYEQYF.

Ten or more counts support this clonotype. The J gene is TRBJ2-5, the V gene TRBV2, with 10 nucleotides matching TRBD1. The CDR3 runs 15 residues. The germline CDR1 and CDR2 sequences are SNHLY and FYNNEI. V lost 2 bases to trimming and J lost 5 bases; unmatched junction nucleotides: 5. CDR3 in amino acids: CASSESTGGRETQYF. CDR3 nucleotides: TGTGCCAGCAGTGAATCGACAGGGGGCAGGGAGACCCAGTACTTC.

V gene TRBV9 combines with J gene TRBJ1-1; D gene uncertain. V dropped 0 bases and J dropped 5 bases, with 8 bases sitting between them. CDR3 length equals 13 residues. In germline, CDR1 is SGDLS, CDR2 YYNGEE. The CDR3 loop is CASSVGGRTEAFF. Written as DNA, the CDR3 is TGTGCCAGCAGCGTAGGGGGTAGGACTGAAGCTTTCTTT.

CDR3: CSARFGTDTQYF. For the CDR3, the DNA is TGCAGTGCTAGGTTTGGCACAGATACGCAGTATTTT. The chain has TRBV20-1 and TRBJ2-3; D is ambiguous. The germline V gene has CDR1 DFQATT and CDR2 SNEGSKA (reference sequence). V gave up 3 bases and J gave up 1 base, with 5 bases separating them. The CDR3 runs 12 residues.

As concerns this clonotype: A much more abundant neighbour one base away suggests this may be a read error. The rearrangement joins TRBV9 to TRBJ2-1, with 7 bases fitting TRBD1. With the DNA end fitting TRBJ2-7 better, the J assignment may be wrong. CDR1 is SGDLS and CDR2 is YYNGEE in the germline V gene. The CDR3 consists of 15 residues. CDR3 coding DNA: TGTGCCAGCAGCGGCCGGGACAGAACCTACAATGAGCAGTACTTC. It codes for CASSGRDRTYNEQYF.

To note about this clonotype: With a much larger clone just one base away, this may be a read error. For the CDR3, the DNA is TGTGCCGGCAGCGTAAGTGGATTCGACACCGGGGAGCTGTTTTTT. Translating it yields CAGSVSGFDTGELFF. The chain links TRBV9 to TRBJ2-2; D gene uncertain. Per the germline V gene, CDR1 is SGDLS and CDR2 is YYNGEE. This CDR3 contains 15 residues.

The chain is built from TRBV7-8 and TRBJ2-7; D is unclear. CDR3 length: 14 residues. Germline V gene sequence: CDR1 SGHVS, CDR2 FQNEAQ. The V gene lost 4 bases and the J gene lost 3 bases, with 13 bases spanning the gap. The CDR3 DNA follows: TGTGCCAGCAGCTCCCCATGGTCGGGCTACGAGCAGTACTTC. Protein product: CASSSPWSGYEQYF.

A remark on this clonotype: A read error may be the cause here, since a much bigger clone is one base away. This rearrangement joins TRBV7-2 to TRBJ2-5, with a weak D call TRBD1 (6 bases). CDR3 length: 15 residues. CDR1 and CDR2 from the germline V gene are SGHTA and FQGNSA. Trimming cost V 3 bases and J 1 base, with 12 bases left between them. CDR3 protein: CASSLSRGAQETQYF. Here the CDR3 DNA reads TGTGCCAGCAGCTTGTCCAGGGGCGCCCAAGAGACCCAGTACTTC. Drawing the rest from reference TRBV7-2 and TRBJ2-5, the complete variable domain is GAGVSQSPSNKVTEKGKDVELRCDPISGHTALYWYRQSLGQGLEFLIYFQGNSAPDKSGLPSDRFSAERTGGSVSTLTIQRTQQEDSAVYLCASSLSRGAQETQYFGPGTRLLVL.

In this sample, this clonotype turned up many times. The chain combines TRBV7-2 with TRBJ2-5; D remains unclear. The germline V gene encodes CDR1 SGHTA and CDR2 FQGNSA. CDR3 length equals 13 residues. Trimming took 4 bases from V and 5 from J, leaving 11 bases between them. The CDR3 DNA follows: TGTGCCAGCAGCTACAACCCGTGGGAGACCCAGTACTTC. It is translated as CASSYNPWETQYF.

This clonotype has a count of ten or more. This chain uses TRBV20-1 with TRBJ2-5, with D possibly being TRBD1 (7 bases). This CDR3 comprises 15 residues. Germline V gene data show CDR1 as DFQATT and CDR2 as SNEGSKA (reference sequence). V shed 3 bases and J shed 5 bases, with 19 bases lying between them. CDR3 DNA sequence: TGCAGTGCTAGCTCGGGGGTAGGGGGCCTGGAGACCCAGTACTTC. Translated: CSASSGVGGLETQYF.

This clonotype was observed many times. The chain has TRBV6-5 and TRBJ1-6, with D possibly being TRBD1 (5 bases). Germline assignment: CDR1 MNHEY and CDR2 SVGAGI. The CDR3 spans 14 residues. The V and J ends lost 8 bases and 9 bases respectively, with 17 bases between them. The CDR3 DNA is TGTGCCAGCGGGAATTTTTGGGGGGGTTCACCCCTCCACTTT. This codes for CASGNFWGGSPLHF.

The chain has TRBV3-1 and TRBJ1-3; D uncertain. The germline gives CDR1 LGHDT, CDR2 YNNKEL (reference sequence). The V end lost 2 bases, the J end lost 0 bases, and 11 bases lay between the germline ends. The CDR3 runs 16 residues. The CDR3 DNA is TGTGCCAGCAGCCAATCCGACAAAGCCTCTGGAAACACCATATATTTT. Its protein product is CASSQSDKASGNTIYF.